Sequencing of this T cell receptor beta chain was carried out in a study of CD8 T cells in ankylosing spondylitis. TCRdb fed the 5' RACE reads into MiXCR, producing one record per CDR3 protein. The sample includes tens of thousands of distinct CDR3 sequences, 5.3% of them seen just once. This clonotype was counted at least ten times. The antigen is undetermined. The J segment lost 5 bases and the V segment lost 5 bases, leaving 4 bases of the junction unmatched. This CDR3 is built from 15 residues. From germline, CDR1 is SEHNR and CDR2 FQNEAQ (reference sequence). Study findings and constraints: Earlier literature documents some of the motif variants in reactive arthritis synovial fluid and blood.

The sequence was collected from a male donor with ankylosing spondylitis or in good health (not recorded which). Material: blood, either unsorted or a sorted T cell fraction (not recorded which). The chain employs TRBV7-9 and TRBJ1-4; 11 nucleotides match TRBD1. CDR3 sequence reads: CASSDWDRGNEKLFF. The CDR3 nucleotides read TGTGCCAGCAGCGACTGGGACAGGGGGAATGAAAAACTGTTTTTT.